The next 9 T cell receptor beta chains were all read from a single sample in a study of shared clonotypes between healthy human individuals. Assay used: immunoSEQ multiplex PCR; TCRdb lists only in-frame clones, some missing. The sample includes about 710,000 clones, about three quarters of them seen just once. Material for sequencing was memory CD4+ T cells sorted from blood. Subset denoted: CD45RA-negative fraction. Receptor source: a woman younger than 45 in good health.

The rearrangement uses TRBV11-2 and TRBJ2-3, with 8 bases fitting TRBD1. Germline CDR1 SGHAT, CDR2 FQNNGV. The CDR3 has 15 amino acids. After removal of 5 bases from V and 2 bases from J, the junction contained 6 bases not matched to a gene. Here the CDR3 reads CASSLGTGITDTQYF. The CDR3 DNA sequence: TGTGCCAGCAGCCTAGGGACAGGTATCACAGATACGCAGTATTTT.

This clone showed up just a few times. The chain is built from TRBV25-1 and TRBJ2-7, with a possible D match to TRBD2 (6 bases). The CDR3 has 13 residues. V was cut by 3 bases and J by 2 bases, with 8 bases left in between. Germline lookup yields CDR1 MGHDK and CDR2 SYGVNS. This CDR3 reads CASSEGGPYEQYF. Here the CDR3 DNA reads TGTGCCAGCAGTGAGGGGGGACCCTACGAGCAGTACTTC.

V gene TRBV18 combines with J gene TRBJ1-1; no clear D. In germline, CDR1 is KGHSH, CDR2 LQKENI. With 3 bases removed from V and 3 bases from J, the gap between germline ends came to 8 bases. The CDR3 spans 13 residues. DNA of the CDR3: TGTGCCAGCTCACCCCACCCGGACACTGAAGCTTTCTTT. It is translated as CASSPHPDTEAFF.

This clone showed up just a few times. The chain recombines TRBV9 with TRBJ2-7; 7 nucleotides align to TRBD1. CDR3 length equals 14 residues. Germline CDR1 is SGDLS and CDR2 is YYNGEE. V shed 3 bases and J 6 bases; nucleotides not matched to a gene: 9. This CDR3 is CASSAPGRGTEQYF. In nucleotides, the CDR3 is TGTGCCAGCAGCGCCCCCGGCAGGGGGACCGAGCAGTACTTC.

The CDR3 DNA follows: TGTGCCAGCAGCCCGAGCGTGGACAGAGGCACCGGGGAGCTGTTTTTT. This gives the protein CASSPSVDRGTGELFF. V gene TRBV7-2 combines with J gene TRBJ2-2; maybe TRBD1 (6 bases). CDR3 size: 16 residues. The germline V and J ends were trimmed by 5 bases and 4 bases, with 17 bases remaining between them. Germline CDR1 and CDR2: SGHTA and FQGNSA.

The V and J genes are TRBV2 and TRBJ2-5; TRBD2 aligns across 8 bases. J gave up 5 bases and V 6 bases, and 8 bases lay outside the gene matches. The CDR3 is 14 residues long. The germline V gene has CDR1 SNHLY and CDR2 FYNNEI. CDR3 DNA: TGTGCCAGCAGGAACCCTCGGGGGGGGGAGACCCAGTACTTC. Protein sequence: CASRNPRGGETQYF.

The V gene is TRBV19, the J gene TRBJ1-5; 7 nucleotides align to TRBD1. CDR1 and CDR2 (germline): LNHDA, SQIVND (reference sequence). V shed 4 bases, J shed 4 bases, and the junction held 10 bases outside the gene matches. The length of the CDR3 is 16 residues. The CDR3, as DNA: TGTGCCAGTAGTAGCGGACAGGCCCTCATGAATCAGCCCCAGCATTTT. This sequence encodes CASSSGQALMNQPQHF.

V gene TRBV5-1 combines with J gene TRBJ2-1, with 7 bases aligning to TRBD1. The germline gives CDR1 SGHRS, CDR2 YFSETQ. This CDR3 has 13 amino acids. J was trimmed by 9 bases and V by 4 bases; bases with no gene match: 7. CDR3 nucleotide sequence: TGCGCCAGCAGCCCAGACAGGGTTACTGAGCAGTTCTTC. Translation gives CASSPDRVTEQFF. The full variable domain, completed using reference TRBV5-1 and TRBJ2-1, is KAGVTQTPRYLIKTRGQQVTLSCSPISGHRSVSWYQQTPGQGLQFLFEYFSETQRNKGNFPGRFSGRQFSNSRSEMNVSTLELGDSALYLCASSPDRVTEQFFGPGTRLTVL.

The rearrangement links TRBV7-8 to TRBJ1-5; D remains ambiguous. This CDR3 comprises 15 residues. CDR1 is SGHVS, CDR2 FQNEAQ, per germline. With 5 bases removed from V and 9 bases from J, the gap between germline ends came to 20 bases. The CDR3 nucleotides are TGTGCCAGCAGCCCGGAGACTCCGGCGTCATGGCCCCAGCATTTT. This translates into CASSPETPASWPQHF.